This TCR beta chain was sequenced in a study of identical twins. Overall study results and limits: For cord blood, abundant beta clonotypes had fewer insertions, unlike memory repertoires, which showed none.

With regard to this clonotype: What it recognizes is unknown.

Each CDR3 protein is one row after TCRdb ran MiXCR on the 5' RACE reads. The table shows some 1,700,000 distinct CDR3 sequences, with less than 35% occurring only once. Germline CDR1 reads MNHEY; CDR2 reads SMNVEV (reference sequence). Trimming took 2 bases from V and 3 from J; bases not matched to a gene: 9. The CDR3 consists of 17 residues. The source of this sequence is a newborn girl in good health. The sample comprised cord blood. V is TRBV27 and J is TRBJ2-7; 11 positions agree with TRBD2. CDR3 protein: CASSLLASGRPRYEQYF. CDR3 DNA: TGTGCCAGCAGTTTACTTGCTAGCGGGAGGCCGCGCTACGAGCAGTACTTC.